This TCR beta chain was observed in a study of regulatory T cells in long-lasting Graves disease. Described time point: newly diagnosed GD, antithyroid drugs for less than 3 months. RNA from PBMCs was the source of the TCR library. After removal of 1 base from V and 4 bases from J, the junction contained 4 bases not matched to a gene. This CDR3 is 15 amino acids long. The V gene's germline CDR1 is KGHSH and CDR2 LQKENI. This clonotype was detected many times. Relying on iRepertoire HTBI primers and Arm-PCR of CDR3 regions, the team built TCR beta libraries. TCRdb processed the multiplex PCR reads anew with MiXCR; each CDR3 protein has one entry. The repertoire holds about 420,000 distinct CDR3 sequences, with roughly 17% as singletons. These data also featured in a second study, about T cells in Graves' hyperthyroidism and ophthalmopathy. That paper states: Uncontrolled infections, other autoimmune diseases, pregnancy or lactation led to exclusion of patients.

The TCR originated in a woman aged 18-35 years with Graves disease. The sequencing here drew on peripheral blood mononuclear cells (PBMCs), taken at new diagnosis, from a patient treated with antithyroid drugs. The V gene is TRBV18, the J gene TRBJ2-3; 8 nucleotides match TRBD2. The CDR3 DNA reads TGTGCCAGCTCACCACAGAGCGGGAGCCCAGATACGCAGTATTTT. This sequence encodes CASSPQSGSPDTQYF.